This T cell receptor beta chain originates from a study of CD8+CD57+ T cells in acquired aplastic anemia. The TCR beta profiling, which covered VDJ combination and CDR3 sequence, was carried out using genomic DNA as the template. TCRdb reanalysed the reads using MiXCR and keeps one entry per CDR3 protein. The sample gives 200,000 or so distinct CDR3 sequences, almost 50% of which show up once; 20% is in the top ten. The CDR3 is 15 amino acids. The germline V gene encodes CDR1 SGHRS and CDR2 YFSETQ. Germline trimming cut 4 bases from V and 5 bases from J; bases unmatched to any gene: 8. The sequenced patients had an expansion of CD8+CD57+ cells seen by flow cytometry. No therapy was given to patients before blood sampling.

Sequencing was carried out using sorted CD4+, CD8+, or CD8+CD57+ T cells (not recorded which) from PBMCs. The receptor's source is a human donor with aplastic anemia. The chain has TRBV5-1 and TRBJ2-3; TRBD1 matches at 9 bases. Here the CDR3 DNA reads TGCGCCAGCAGCCCCCGTGGGACAGGGCTAGATACGCAGTATTTT. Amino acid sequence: CASSPRGTGLDTQYF.